This TCR beta chain was captured in a study of T cell repertoires in cytomegalovirus infection. Background on the study: CMV infection and matching HLA type were both indicated by public TCR beta signatures.

Regarding this clonotype: Its target is not known.

Overall study results and limits: CMV carriers with the relevant HLA were identified by cumulative public TCR beta family frequency. Ex vivo, HLA-C-restricted CMV-specific TCR beta clonotypes prevailed over the rest of the response.

Germline loops: CDR1 LGHNA, CDR2 YSLEER. This CDR3 contains 14 residues. V dropped 4 bases and J dropped 3 bases, with 12 bases sitting between them. TCRdb reanalysed the reads using MiXCR and keeps one entry per CDR3 protein. The sample lists around 550,000 distinct CDR3 sequences; about 30% were seen once. This TCR was sampled from a human donor in good health (CMV status not recorded). Some clones in this sample may be carry-over from other donors' samples. The sequencing input was PBMCs. The chain joins TRBV4-3 to TRBJ1-2, with D hard to call. CDR3 in DNA: TGCGCCAGCAGCCGGGCCCAGAGGGACTATGGCTACACCTTC. This translates into CASSRAQRDYGYTF.